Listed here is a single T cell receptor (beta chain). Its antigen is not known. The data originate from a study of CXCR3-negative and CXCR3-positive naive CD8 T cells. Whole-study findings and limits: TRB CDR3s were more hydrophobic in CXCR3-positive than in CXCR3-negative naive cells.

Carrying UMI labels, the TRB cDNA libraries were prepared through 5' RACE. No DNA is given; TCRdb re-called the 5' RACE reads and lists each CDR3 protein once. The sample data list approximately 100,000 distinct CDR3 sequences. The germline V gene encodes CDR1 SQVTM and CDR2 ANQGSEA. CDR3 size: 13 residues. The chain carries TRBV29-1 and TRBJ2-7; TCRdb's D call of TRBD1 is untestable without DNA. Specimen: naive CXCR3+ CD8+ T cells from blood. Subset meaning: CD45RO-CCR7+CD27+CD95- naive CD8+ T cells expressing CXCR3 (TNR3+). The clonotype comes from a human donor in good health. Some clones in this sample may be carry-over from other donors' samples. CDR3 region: CSIPGQGIWEQYF.